This passage covers 5 T cell receptor beta chains from one sample sequenced in a study of PD-L1 blockade in urothelial cancer. TCRdb's copy holds only in-frame clones and misses some; the assay was immunoSEQ multiplex PCR. The repertoire consists of about 120,000 clones, with 86% occurring once and the leading ten covering roughly 2.3%. Time point defined: peripheral blood 6 weeks after treatment start. The sample was PBMCs, taken around atezolizumab (anti-PD-L1) treatment. The receptors come from a man aged 50 to 59 with urothelial cancer.

The rearrangement uses TRBV27 and TRBJ2-7; 7 bases fit TRBD1. Germline lookup yields CDR1 MNHEY and CDR2 SMNVEV (reference sequence). The V segment lost 5 bases and the J segment 4 bases; nucleotides outside the gene matches: 8. The CDR3 extends over 14 amino acids. This CDR3 is CASSLGQAGYEQYF. CDR3 sequence (DNA): TGTGCCAGCAGTCTAGGACAGGCCGGGTACGAGCAGTACTTC.

The gene calls are TRBV19 and TRBJ2-5; 7 bases align to TRBD2. Germline trimming cut 4 bases from V and 2 bases from J; bases unmatched to any gene: 10. Germline loops: CDR1 LNHDA, CDR2 SQIVND (reference sequence). The CDR3 contains 16 residues. The CDR3 sequence: CASSTLDGRPQETQYF. CDR3 bases: TGTGCCAGTAGTACGCTGGACGGGAGGCCTCAAGAGACCCAGTACTTC.

The rearrangement links TRBV18 to TRBJ1-1; perhaps TRBD1 as D (5 bases). CDR3 length equals 15 residues. The germline CDR1 and CDR2 sequences are KGHSH and LQKENI. V lost 6 bases and J lost 6, with 20 bases in between. This CDR3 reads CASSPSRGSGAEAFF. CDR3 coding DNA: TGTGCCAGCTCCCCGAGTAGGGGATCGGGCGCTGAAGCTTTCTTT.

The rearrangement joins TRBV10-3 to TRBJ1-2; 10 positions agree with TRBD1. Germline lookup yields CDR1 ENHRY and CDR2 SYGVKD. The CDR3 loop spans 13 amino acids. The junction had 5 bases not matched to a gene; V was cut back by 6 bases and J by 7 bases. CDR3 sequence: CAIRPGQGSGYTF. CDR3 nucleotides: TGTGCCATCAGACCGGGACAGGGGTCTGGCTACACCTTC.

Turning to this clone: Other DNA sequences in this sample translate to the same CDR3. This CDR3 reads CASSRTDNTEAFF. CDR3 DNA sequence: TGTGCCAGCTCAAGGACAGACAACACTGAAGCTTTCTTT. V usage is TRBV18 and J usage is TRBJ1-1, with a weak D call TRBD1 (6 bases). Trimming cost V 5 bases and J 2 bases, with 9 bases left between them. CDR3 size: 13 residues. Germline CDR1 and CDR2: KGHSH and LQKENI.